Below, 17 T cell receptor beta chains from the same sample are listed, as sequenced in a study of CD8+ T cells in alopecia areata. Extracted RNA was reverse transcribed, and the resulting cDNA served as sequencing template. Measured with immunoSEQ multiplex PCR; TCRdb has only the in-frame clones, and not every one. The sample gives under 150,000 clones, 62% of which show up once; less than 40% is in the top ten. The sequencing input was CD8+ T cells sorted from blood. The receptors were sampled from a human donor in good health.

The CDR3 DNA follows: TGTGCCAGCGGAGACCTTGTGAACACCGGGGAGCTGTTTTTT. Amino acids: CASGDLVNTGELFF. The V gene is TRBV28, the J gene TRBJ2-2; no clear D gene. There are 14 residues in the CDR3. Germline CDR1 and CDR2: MDHEN and SYDVKM. V gave up 8 bases and J gave up 1 base, with 11 bases separating them. The whole variable domain, remainder taken from reference TRBV28 and TRBJ2-2, is DVKVTQSSRYLVKRTGEKVFLECVQDMDHENMFWYRQDPGLGLRLIYFSYDVKMKEKGDIPEGYSVSREKKERFSLILESASTNQTSMYLCASGDLVNTGELFFGEGSRLTVL.

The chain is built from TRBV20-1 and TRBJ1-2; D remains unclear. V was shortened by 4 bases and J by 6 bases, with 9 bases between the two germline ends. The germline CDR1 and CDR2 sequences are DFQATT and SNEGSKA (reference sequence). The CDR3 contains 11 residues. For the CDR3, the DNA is TGCAGTGCTACGAAAGAGAATGGCTACACCTTC. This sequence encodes CSATKENGYTF.

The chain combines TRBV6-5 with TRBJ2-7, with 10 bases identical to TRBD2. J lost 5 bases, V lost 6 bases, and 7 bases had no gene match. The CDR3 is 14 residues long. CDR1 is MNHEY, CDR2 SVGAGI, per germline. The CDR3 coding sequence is TGTGCCAGCAGCTGGACTAGCGGCGCGGACGAGCAGTACTTC. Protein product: CASSWTSGADEQYF.

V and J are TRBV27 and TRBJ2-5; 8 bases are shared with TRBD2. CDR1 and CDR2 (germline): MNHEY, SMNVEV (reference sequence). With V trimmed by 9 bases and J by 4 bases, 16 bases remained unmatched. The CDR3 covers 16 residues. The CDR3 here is CASMVLAGPDGETQYF. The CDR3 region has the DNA TGTGCCAGTATGGTTCTAGCGGGCCCGGACGGAGAGACCCAGTACTTC.

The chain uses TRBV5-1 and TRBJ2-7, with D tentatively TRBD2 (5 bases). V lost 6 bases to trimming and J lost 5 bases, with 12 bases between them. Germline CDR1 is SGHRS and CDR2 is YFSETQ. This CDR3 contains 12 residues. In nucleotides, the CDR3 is TGCGCCAGCAACCACCCCGGGGACGAGCAGTACTTC. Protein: CASNHPGDEQYF.

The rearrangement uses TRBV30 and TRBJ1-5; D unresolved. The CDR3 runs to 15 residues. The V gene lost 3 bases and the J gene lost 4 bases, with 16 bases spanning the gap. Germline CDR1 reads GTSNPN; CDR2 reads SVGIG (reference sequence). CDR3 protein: CAWSSLGIRNQPQHF. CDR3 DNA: TGTGCCTGGAGCTCCCTCGGGATACGGAATCAGCCCCAGCATTTT.

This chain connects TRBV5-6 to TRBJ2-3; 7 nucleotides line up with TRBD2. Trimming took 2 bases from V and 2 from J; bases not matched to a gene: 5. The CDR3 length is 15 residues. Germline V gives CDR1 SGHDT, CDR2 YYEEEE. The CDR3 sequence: CASSFPSGITDTQYF. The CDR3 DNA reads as TGTGCCAGCAGCTTCCCTAGCGGAATCACAGATACGCAGTATTTT.

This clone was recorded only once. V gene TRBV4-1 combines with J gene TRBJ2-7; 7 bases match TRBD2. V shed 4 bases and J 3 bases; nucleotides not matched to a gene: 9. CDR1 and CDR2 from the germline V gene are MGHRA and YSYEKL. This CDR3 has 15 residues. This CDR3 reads CASSLHEGDYYEQYF. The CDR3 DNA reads TGCGCCAGCAGCCTGCACGAAGGGGACTACTACGAGCAGTACTTC.

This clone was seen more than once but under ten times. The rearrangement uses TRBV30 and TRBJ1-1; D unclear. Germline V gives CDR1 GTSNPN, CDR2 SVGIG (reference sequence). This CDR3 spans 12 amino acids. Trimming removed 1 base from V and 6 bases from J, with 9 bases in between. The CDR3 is CAWSAGGAEAFF. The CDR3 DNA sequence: TGTGCCTGGAGTGCGGGTGGGGCTGAAGCTTTCTTT.

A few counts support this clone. The CDR3 loop reads CASSNGLRDSILPTYEQYF. In DNA form, the CDR3 reads TGTGCCAGCAGCAATGGACTCAGGGACAGTATCCTTCCAACCTACGAGCAGTACTTC. The rearrangement uses TRBV21-1 and TRBJ2-7; the table's D call TRBD1 went unverified against the DNA. TRBV21-1 has pseudogene status. CDR3 length: 19 amino acids.

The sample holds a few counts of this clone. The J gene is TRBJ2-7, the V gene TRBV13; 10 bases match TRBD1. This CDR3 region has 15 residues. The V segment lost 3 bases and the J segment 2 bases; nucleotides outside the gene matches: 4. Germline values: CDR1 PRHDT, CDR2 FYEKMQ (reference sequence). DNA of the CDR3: TGTGCCAGCAGCTTCGGGACAGGGGAAACCTACGAGCAGTACTTC. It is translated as CASSFGTGETYEQYF.

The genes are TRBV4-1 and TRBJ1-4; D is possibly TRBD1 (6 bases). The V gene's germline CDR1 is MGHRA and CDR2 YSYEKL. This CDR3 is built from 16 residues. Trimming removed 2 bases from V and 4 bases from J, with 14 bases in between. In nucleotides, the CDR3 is TGCGCCAGCAGCCAATACCCGACAGGAAGTAATGAAAAACTGTTTTTT. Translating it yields CASSQYPTGSNEKLFF.

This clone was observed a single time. CDR3 amino acids: CSVLGQGWADTQYF. In nucleotides, the CDR3 is TGCAGCGTCCTGGGACAGGGCTGGGCAGATACGCAGTATTTT. The chain couples TRBV29-1 to TRBJ2-3; 9 nucleotides align to TRBD1. Germline V CDR1 and CDR2: SQVTM, ANQGSEA. This CDR3 is 14 amino acids long. With V trimmed by 6 bases and J by 4 bases, 8 bases remained unmatched.

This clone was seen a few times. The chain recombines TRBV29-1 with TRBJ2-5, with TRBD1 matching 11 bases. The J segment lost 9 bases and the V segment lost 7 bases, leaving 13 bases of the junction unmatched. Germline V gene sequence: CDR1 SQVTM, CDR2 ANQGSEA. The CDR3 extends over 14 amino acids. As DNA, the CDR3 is TGCAGCGCTTCCGGGACAGGGGGTCAAGAAGCCCAGTACTTC. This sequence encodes CSASGTGGQEAQYF. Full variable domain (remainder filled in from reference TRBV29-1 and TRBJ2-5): SAVISQKPSRDICQRGTSLTIQCQVDSQVTMMFWYRQQPGQSLTLIATANQGSEATYESGFVIDKFPISRPNLTFSTLTVSNMSPEDSSIYLCSASGTGGQEAQYFGPGTRLLVL.

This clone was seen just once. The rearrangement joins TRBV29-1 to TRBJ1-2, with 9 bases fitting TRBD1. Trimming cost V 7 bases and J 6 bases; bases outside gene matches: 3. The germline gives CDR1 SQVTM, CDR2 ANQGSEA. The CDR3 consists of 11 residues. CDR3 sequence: CSAWDRDGYTF. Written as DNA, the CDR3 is TGCAGCGCTTGGGACAGGGATGGCTACACCTTC.

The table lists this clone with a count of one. In DNA form, the CDR3 reads TGTGCCAGTCTCGGTGGGGGACTGAACACTGAAGCTTTCTTT. It is translated as CASLGGGLNTEAFF. The rearrangement uses TRBV7-9 and TRBJ1-1; tentative D call: TRBD1 (5 bases). This CDR3 has 14 residues. Looked up from germline, CDR1 is SEHNR and CDR2 is FQNEAQ (reference sequence). Trimming shortened V by 9 bases and J by 0 bases, and 14 bases separated the two germline ends.

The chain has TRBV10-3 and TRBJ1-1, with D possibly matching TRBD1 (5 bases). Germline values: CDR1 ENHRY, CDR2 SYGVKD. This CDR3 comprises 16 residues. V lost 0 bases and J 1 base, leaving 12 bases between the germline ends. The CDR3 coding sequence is TGTGCCATCAGTGAGTCGTTTAGGGGTGCGAACACTGAAGCTTTCTTT. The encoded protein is CAISESFRGANTEAFF.